The rows below give T cell receptor beta chains drawn from one sample of a study of T cell responses to AZD1222 COVID-19 vaccine. The protocol was immunoSEQ multiplex PCR, while the TCRdb copy is restricted to in-frame clones and leaves out a portion. The sample consists of 90,000 to 120,000 clones, 80% to 95% of them appearing once. The starting material was peripheral blood, obtained 28 days after the second AZD1222 dose. Receptors originate from an adult who received the AZD1222 COVID-19 vaccine. CDR3s include the opening cysteine and the closing phenylalanine or tryptophan. D genes are given only for firm matches. Size tells how often a clone was seen (once, few, many) or the class of an expanded clone, and some rows leave it out.

>NA|once|TRBJ2-2|TRBV7-7
CASSSLPNTGELFF
TGTGCTAGCAGCTCCCTCCCGAACACCGGGGAGCTGTTTTTT
>NA|medium-sized|TRBJ2-7|TRBV4-3
CASSQDLSSRAYEQYF
TGCGCCAGCAGCCAAGATCTATCTAGTCGCGCCTACGAGCAGTACTTC
>TRBD1|NA|TRBJ1-2|TRBV6-2/TRBV6-3
CASSYSGLGTVNYGYTF
TGTGCCAGCAGTTACTCGGGCCTGGGGACAGTTAACTATGGCTACACCTTC
>TRBD2|NA|TRBJ2-2|TRBV19
CASSGGGSTGELFF
TGTGCCAGTAGTGGCGGGGGAAGCACCGGGGAGCTGTTTTTT
>TRBD2|NA|TRBJ2-5|TRBV28
CASSRAGGVAETQYF
TGTGCCAGCAGCCGAGCGGGGGGAGTAGCGGAGACCCAGTACTTC
>TRBD1|NA|TRBJ2-7|TRBV5-4
CASSLISGTGLYEQYF
TGTGCCAGCAGCTTGATTTCCGGGACAGGACTCTACGAGCAGTACTTC
>TRBD2|NA|TRBJ2-2|TRBV3-1/TRBV3-2
CASSQVASGGRWGGELFF
TGTGCCAGCAGCCAAGTTGCCAGCGGGGGTCGATGGGGCGGGGAGCTGTTTTTT
>TRBD1|NA|TRBJ1-3|TRBV9
CASSPGTGKISGNTIYF
TGTGCCAGCAGCCCCGGGACAGGGAAGATATCTGGAAACACCATATATTTT
>NA|once|TRBJ1-1|TRBV5-1
CASRAPTGSTEAFF
TGCGCCAGCAGGGCCCCCACAGGGAGCACTGAAGCTTTCTTT
>NA|NA|TRBJ1-2|TRBV7-8
CASSPARGDGYTF
TGTGCCAGCAGCCCTGCCCGAGGCGATGGCTACACCTTC
>NA|NA|TRBJ1-1|TRBV5-1
CASSPKTGINTEAFF
TGCGCCAGCAGCCCAAAGACAGGTATCAACACTGAAGCTTTCTTT
>NA|once|TRBJ1-2|TRBV29-1
CSVVTATGGTF
TGCAGCGTTGTAACGGCGACCGGCGGGACCTTC
>TRBD1|NA|TRBJ1-5|TRBV15
CATRLPGGSNQPQHF
TGTGCCACTCGACTCCCAGGGGGTAGCAATCAGCCCCAGCATTTT
>NA|NA|TRBJ1-1|TRBV6-5
CASVPGSLNTEAFF
TGTGCCAGCGTGCCGGGTAGTCTGAACACTGAAGCTTTCTTT
>NA|NA|TRBJ1-1|TRBV7-6
CASSLGLLDEAFF
TGTGCCAGCAGCTTAGGGCTGTTAGATGAAGCTTTCTTT
>NA|NA|TRBJ1-1|TRBV2
CASSEEIMNTEAFF
TGTGCCAGCAGTGAAGAGATAATGAACACTGAAGCTTTCTTT
>TRBD2|NA|TRBJ2-5|TRBV7-7
CASSGSIAGPQETQYF
TGTGCTAGCTCCGGGTCGATAGCGGGGCCCCAAGAGACCCAGTACTTC
>NA|NA|TRBJ2-2|TRBV5-1
CASSLNIQGTIDTGELFF
TGCGCCAGCAGCTTGAATATCCAGGGGACCATCGACACCGGGGAGCTGTTTTTT
>NA|NA|TRBJ2-7|TRBV18
CASSPPSGEYYEQYF
TGTGCCAGCTCACCACCTTCAGGGGAATACTACGAGCAGTACTTC
>NA|NA|TRBJ2-7|TRBV5-4
CASSPSSGALYEQYF
TGTGCCAGCAGCCCCTCGTCGGGGGCGTTGTACGAGCAGTACTTC
>TRBD2|NA|TRBJ2-5|TRBV4-1
CASSQAGLAGETQYF
TGCGCCAGCAGCCAAGCCGGACTAGCGGGGGAGACCCAGTACTTC
>TRBD2|NA|TRBJ2-1|TRBV28
CASSPFRTSGSYNEQFF
TGTGCCAGCAGTCCCTTTCGGACTAGCGGATCCTACAATGAGCAGTTCTTC
>TRBD1|NA|TRBJ2-2|TRBV19
CASSIQGTGGRELFF
TGTGCCAGTAGTATCCAAGGGACAGGGGGGAGGGAGCTGTTTTTT
>NA|NA|TRBJ1-2|TRBV27
CASRPGGIYGYTF
TGTGCCAGCAGGCCTGGGGGAATCTATGGCTACACCTTC
>NA|NA|TRBJ1-5|TRBV27
CASSLSQTQGIRYSNQPQHF
TGTGCCAGCAGTTTATCCCAAACTCAGGGGATCCGGTATAGCAATCAGCCCCAGCATTTT
>TRBD2|NA|TRBJ2-7|TRBV19
CASSILAGGPGEQYF
TGTGCCAGTAGTATTCTAGCGGGGGGGCCCGGCGAGCAGTACTTC
>NA|NA|TRBJ1-1|TRBV4-2
CASSQDRGILNTEAFF
TGTGCCAGCAGCCAAGATCGGGGAATATTGAACACTGAAGCTTTCTTT
>TRBD2|NA|TRBJ2-2|TRBV4-2
CASTTMRSAGGPVTGELFF
TGTGCCAGCACCACAATGAGGTCAGCGGGAGGGCCCGTCACCGGGGAGCTGTTTTTT
>NA|NA|TRBJ2-3|TRBV7-2
CASSLVAGLASNTDTQYF
TGTGCCAGCAGCTTAGTGGCGGGACTGGCGTCCAACACAGATACGCAGTATTTT
>NA|NA|TRBJ1-2|TRBV5-1
CASSRGTPTPNYGYTF
TGCGCCAGCAGCCGCGGGACACCCACTCCTAACTATGGCTACACCTTC
>NA|NA|TRBJ1-2|TRBV19
CASSIVFPRLRF
TGTGCCAGTAGTATAGTTTTCCCGAGACTCCGTTTC
>TRBD2|NA|TRBJ2-2|TRBV7-2
CASSKEGLAGGTGELFF
TGTGCCAGCAGCAAAGAGGGGCTAGCGGGCGGCACCGGGGAGCTGTTTTTT
>TRBD1|NA|TRBJ2-7|TRBV5-1
CASSPGQEVYEQYF
TGCGCCAGCAGCCCCGGACAGGAGGTCTACGAGCAGTACTTC
>TRBD1|NA|TRBJ1-6|TRBV7-2
CASSLAPTGQGSSPLHF
TGTGCCAGCAGCTTAGCCCCCACGGGACAGGGGAGTTCACCCCTCCACTTT
>NA|few|TRBJ2-6|TRBV6-1
CASSDLQGSGANVLTF
TGTGCCAGCAGTGATCTTCAGGGCTCTGGGGCCAACGTCCTGACTTTC
>NA|few|TRBJ1-4|TRBV5-1
CASSFGGTTNEKLFF
TGCGCCAGCAGCTTTGGTGGGACAACTAATGAAAAACTGTTTTTT
>TRBD2|NA|TRBJ2-7|TRBV6-5
CASSFGEGISYEQYF
TGTGCCAGCTCATTCGGGGAGGGGATTTCCTACGAGCAGTACTTC
>TRBD2|NA|TRBJ2-3|TRBV5-1
CASSPRTSGSSDTQYF
TGCGCCAGCAGCCCGAGGACTAGCGGGAGTTCAGATACGCAGTATTTT
>NA|NA|TRBJ1-1|TRBV7-3
CASSPGRGWGGTEAFF
TGTGCCAGCAGCCCTGGGAGGGGTTGGGGAGGCACTGAAGCTTTCTTT
>TRBD1|NA|TRBJ1-1|TRBV7-9
CASSLTTSTGGTEAFF
TGTGCCAGCAGCCTCACGACCTCGACAGGGGGCACTGAAGCTTTCTTT
>TRBD1|NA|TRBJ2-5|TRBV7-2
CASSKTGILETQYF
TGTGCCAGCAGCAAGACAGGGATTCTTGAGACCCAGTACTTC
>TRBD2|NA|TRBJ2-7|TRBV15
CATSRETSGYSSYEQYF
TGTGCCACCAGCAGAGAAACTAGCGGGTACAGCTCCTACGAGCAGTACTTC
>NA|NA|TRBJ2-1|TRBV7-3
CASSNDRKSNEQFF
TGTGCCAGCAGCAACGACCGTAAAAGCAATGAGCAGTTCTTC
>NA|NA|TRBJ1-1|TRBV6-5
CASSYSSRITEAFF
TGTGCCAGCAGTTACTCGAGCAGAATCACTGAAGCTTTCTTT